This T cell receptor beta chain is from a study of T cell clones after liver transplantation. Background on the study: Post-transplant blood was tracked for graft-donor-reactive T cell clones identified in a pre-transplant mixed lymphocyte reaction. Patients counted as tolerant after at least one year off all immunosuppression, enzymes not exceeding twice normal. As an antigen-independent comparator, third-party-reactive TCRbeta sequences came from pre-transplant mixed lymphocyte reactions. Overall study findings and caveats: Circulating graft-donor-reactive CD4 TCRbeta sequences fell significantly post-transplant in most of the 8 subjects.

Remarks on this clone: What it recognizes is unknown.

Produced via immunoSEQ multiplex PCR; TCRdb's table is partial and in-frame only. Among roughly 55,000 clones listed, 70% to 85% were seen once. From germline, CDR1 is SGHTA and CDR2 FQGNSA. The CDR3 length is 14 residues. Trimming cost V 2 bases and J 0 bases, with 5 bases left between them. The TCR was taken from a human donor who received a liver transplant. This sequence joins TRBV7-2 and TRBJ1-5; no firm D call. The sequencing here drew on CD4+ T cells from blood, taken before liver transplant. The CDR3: CASSLTSSNQPQHF. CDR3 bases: TGTGCCAGCAGCTTAACCAGTAGCAATCAGCCCCAGCATTTT.